A single sample gave rise to the 25 T cell receptor beta chains below, sequenced in a study of graft-versus-host responses after intestinal transplantation. No antigen is known for these receptors. Repertoires were generated with immunoSEQ multiplex PCR, while TCRdb's copy carries only in-frame clones and drops some. The profile shows around 49,000 clones, roughly nine tenths of them singletons. Sequencing was performed on unstimulated CD4+ T cells sorted from spleen or lymph node cells, taken before transplant. The receptor set was obtained from a human donor who was the organ donor for an intestinal transplant.

The V call is TRBV18, the J call TRBJ1-5; weak D call: TRBD1 (5 bases). Trimming took 1 base from V and 4 from J, leaving 5 bases between them. The CDR3 contains 13 residues. The germline CDR1 and CDR2 sequences are KGHSH and LQKENI. The CDR3 is CASSPQGNQPQHF. The DNA of the CDR3 is TGTGCCAGCTCACCACAGGGGAATCAGCCCCAGCATTTT.

DNA for the CDR3: TGTGCCACCAGCATTTGGACAGATAGTGAAGCTTTCTTT. This translates into CATSIWTDSEAFF. The V and J genes are TRBV15 and TRBJ1-1, with D perhaps matching TRBD1 (6 bases). The V gene lost 4 bases and the J gene lost 7 bases, with 13 bases spanning the gap. CDR1 is LNHNV, CDR2 YYDKDF, per germline (reference sequence). This CDR3 is built from 13 residues.

The chain combines TRBV28 with TRBJ1-2; unclear D gene. Trimming took off 2 bases at V and 2 bases at J, with 12 bases between the two ends. CDR3 length: 15 residues. Germline values: CDR1 MDHEN, CDR2 SYDVKM. CDR3 loop: CASSLEIEENYGYTF. The CDR3 DNA reads TGTGCCAGCAGTTTAGAAATAGAGGAGAACTATGGCTACACCTTC.

J is TRBJ1-2 and V is TRBV6-5, with D unresolved. The germline V and J ends were trimmed by 2 bases and 6 bases, with 16 bases remaining between them. Germline V gives CDR1 MNHEY, CDR2 SVGAGI. The CDR3 length is 15 residues. Here the CDR3 reads CASSYVVNFINGYTF. CDR3 bases: TGTGCCAGCAGTTACGTTGTCAACTTCATTAATGGCTACACCTTC.

The gene calls are TRBV14 and TRBJ2-7; a weak D match, TRBD1 (5 bases). The CDR3 extends over 13 amino acids. The germline V gene encodes CDR1 SGHDN and CDR2 FVKESK. V shed 6 bases and J shed 0 bases, with 9 bases lying between them. This CDR3 reads CASRPTGSYEQYF. The CDR3 DNA is TGTGCCAGCAGGCCTACAGGCTCCTACGAGCAGTACTTC.

V and J are TRBV5-6 and TRBJ2-1; D might be TRBD1 (5 bases). The CDR3 extends over 15 amino acids. Germline CDR1 is SGHDT and CDR2 is YYEEEE. Trimming pared 1 base from V and 0 bases from J, leaving 8 bases between. CDR3 nucleotide sequence: TGTGCCAGCAGCTTGCTTGGACACTCCTACAATGAGCAGTTCTTC. It encodes CASSLLGHSYNEQFF.

CDR3 amino acids: CASGTAPTYEQYF. CDR3 DNA sequence: TGTGCCAGCGGGACAGCACCAACCTACGAGCAGTACTTC. The genes are TRBV28 and TRBJ2-7, with 7 bases identical to TRBD1. Germline-derived CDR1 and CDR2 are MDHEN and SYDVKM. The V gene end was trimmed by 8 bases and the J gene end by 2 bases; junction bases not matched to a gene: 6. This CDR3 has 13 residues.

V and J are TRBV28 and TRBJ2-7; TRBD1 aligns across 8 bases. The CDR3 runs 15 residues. Germline V CDR1 and CDR2: MDHEN, SYDVKM. V lost 4 bases and J lost 3; bases outside the gene matches: 8. CDR3: CASSSTGTGVYEQYF. The CDR3, as DNA: TGTGCCAGCAGTTCTACCGGGACAGGAGTCTACGAGCAGTACTTC.

The chain is built from TRBV20-1 and TRBJ1-1, with D perhaps TRBD1 (6 bases). Germline-derived CDR1 and CDR2 are DFQATT and SNEGSKA (reference sequence). The germline V and J ends were trimmed by 7 bases and 7 bases, with 13 bases remaining between them. CDR3 size: 11 residues. This CDR3 is CSVLRDIEAFF. The CDR3 nucleotides are TGCAGTGTCCTCCGGGACATTGAAGCTTTCTTT.

The CDR3 is CASSSKKWTTSGDYNEQFF. Here the CDR3 DNA reads TGCGCCAGCAGCTCAAAAAAGTGGACAACTAGCGGAGACTACAATGAGCAGTTCTTC. The chain carries TRBV5-1 and TRBJ2-1; 8 nucleotides align to TRBD2. Trimming removed 3 bases from V and 3 bases from J; junction bases left unmatched: 17. This CDR3 is built from 19 residues. The V gene's germline CDR1 is SGHRS and CDR2 YFSETQ.

This clone appeared once. The chain employs TRBV28 and TRBJ1-5; TRBD1 aligns across 9 bases. Trimming took 1 base from V and 2 from J; bases not matched to a gene: 6. The CDR3 spans 17 residues. Germline V gene data show CDR1 as MDHEN and CDR2 as SYDVKM. The CDR3: CASSLSGTGLGNQPQHF. For the CDR3, the DNA is TGTGCCAGCAGTTTATCCGGGACAGGGCTAGGCAATCAGCCCCAGCATTTT.

The rearrangement links TRBV6-1 to TRBJ2-7; 11 bases line up with TRBD2. The length of the CDR3 is 15 residues. The germline V gene encodes CDR1 MNHNS and CDR2 SASEGT. V shed 4 bases and J 3 bases; nucleotides not matched to a gene: 5. The DNA for the CDR3 is TGTGCCAGCAGTGCGTTGACTAGCGGGGACTACGAGCAGTACTTC. This translates into CASSALTSGDYEQYF.

The chain is built from TRBV10-3 and TRBJ2-7; TRBD1 is a possible D gene (6 bases). Per the germline V gene, CDR1 is ENHRY and CDR2 is SYGVKD. The CDR3 extends over 14 amino acids. The V and J ends lost 2 bases and 2 bases respectively, with 10 bases between them. The CDR3 region has the DNA TGTGCCATCAGTGAGGGACAGACTCCCTACGAGCAGTACTTC. It is translated as CAISEGQTPYEQYF.

The rearrangement uses TRBV6-6 and TRBJ1-1; 7 bases align to TRBD1. V lost 5 bases and J lost 3; bases outside the gene matches: 3. The germline CDR1 and CDR2 sequences are MNHNY and SVGAGI (reference sequence). The CDR3 loop spans 13 amino acids. This chain's CDR3 is CASSRQGYTEAFF. In DNA, the CDR3 is TGTGCCAGCAGTCGACAGGGCTACACTGAAGCTTTCTTT.

This clone was detected only a few times. The genes are TRBV6-5 and TRBJ1-1; perhaps TRBD1 as D (6 bases). In germline, CDR1 is MNHEY, CDR2 SVGAGI. The CDR3 spans 13 residues. Trimming took 6 bases from V and 4 from J, leaving 12 bases between them. The CDR3 bases are TGTGCCAGCAGGGAACAGGGCATCACTGAAGCTTTCTTT. Translated: CASREQGITEAFF.

This clone appeared a few times. The gene calls are TRBV6-4 and TRBJ1-2; D gene ambiguous. The germline V and J ends were trimmed by 3 bases and 4 bases, with 9 bases remaining between them. Germline CDR1 and CDR2: MRHNA and SNTAGT. The CDR3 length is 13 residues. The DNA for the CDR3 is TGTGCCAGCAGTGAAGGCGGCACCTATGGCTACACCTTC. Translating it yields CASSEGGTYGYTF.

The chain couples TRBV21-1 to TRBJ2-7; the DNA was not compared with TRBD2, the D call given in the table. TRBV21-1 is marked as a pseudogene. This CDR3 spans 13 amino acids. CDR3 sequence: CASSKATSVEQYF. The CDR3 region has the DNA TGTGCCAGCAGCAAAGCTACTAGCGTCGAGCAGTACTTC.

The J gene is TRBJ1-2, the V gene TRBV5-1, with 9 nucleotides matching TRBD1. Germline assignment: CDR1 SGHRS and CDR2 YFSETQ. The CDR3 has 13 amino acids. V gave up 4 bases and J gave up 7 bases; unmatched junction bases: 5. CDR3 residues: CASSEGTGSGYTF. The CDR3, as DNA: TGCGCCAGCAGCGAGGGGACAGGGAGTGGCTACACCTTC.

The rearrangement links TRBV7-3 to TRBJ2-6; D is perhaps TRBD2 (5 bases). CDR3 length: 16 amino acids. The V end was cut by 1 base, the J end by 2 bases, with 9 bases between. The germline gives CDR1 SGHTA, CDR2 FQGTGA. CDR3 residues: CASSLIEGPGANVLTF. The CDR3 region has the DNA TGTGCCAGCAGCTTAATAGAGGGCCCTGGGGCCAACGTCCTGACTTTC.

The V gene is TRBV9, the J gene TRBJ2-4, with a weak D call TRBD2 (6 bases). The germline V and J ends were trimmed by 2 bases and 6 bases, with 15 bases remaining between them. The germline V gene has CDR1 SGDLS and CDR2 YYNGEE. This CDR3 has 15 residues. The CDR3 reads CASSVDGRRGNIQYF. CDR3 bases: TGTGCCAGCAGCGTTGACGGGAGACGTGGAAACATTCAGTACTTC.

The chain employs TRBV5-4 and TRBJ1-2, with TRBD1 matching 8 bases. Germline V lookup: CDR1 SGHNT, CDR2 YYREEE (reference sequence). The J segment lost 7 bases and the V segment lost 5 bases, leaving 10 bases of the junction unmatched. This CDR3 contains 14 residues. CDR3 protein: CASSRDRWEAGYTF. DNA of the CDR3: TGTGCCAGCAGTCGGGACAGGTGGGAGGCTGGCTACACCTTC.

Details on this clone: The identical CDR3 is also encoded by other nucleotide sequences in the sample. This chain joins TRBV20-1 and TRBJ2-3; D perhaps matches TRBD1 (6 bases). Trimming removed 6 bases from V and 4 bases from J, with 8 bases in between. Per the germline V gene, CDR1 is DFQATT and CDR2 is SNEGSKA (reference sequence). This CDR3 region has 11 residues. The CDR3 region has the DNA TGCAGTGCGGCAGGGGCAGATACGCAGTATTTT. It is translated as CSAAGADTQYF.

In this sample, this clone turned up once. This chain joins TRBV19 and TRBJ1-5; no definite D call. The germline V and J ends were trimmed by 6 bases and 0 bases, with 12 bases remaining between them. This CDR3 region has 15 residues. Germline CDR1 is LNHDA and CDR2 is SQIVND (reference sequence). CDR3 amino acids: CASSNKSGSNQPQHF. The DNA for the CDR3 is TGTGCCAGTAGCAATAAATCCGGTAGCAATCAGCCCCAGCATTTT.

The gene calls are TRBV9 and TRBJ1-4; TRBD1 matches at 7 bases. Germline V gene lookup returns CDR1 SGDLS and CDR2 YYNGEE. Trimming cost V 4 bases and J 0 bases; bases outside gene matches: 6. The CDR3 runs 16 residues. In DNA form, the CDR3 reads TGTGCCAGCAGCACTCGACAGGGATCAACTAATGAAAAACTGTTTTTT. Its translation: CASSTRQGSTNEKLFF.

The chain couples TRBV6-5 to TRBJ1-5, with 7 bases lining up with TRBD1. Losses at the gene ends were 8 bases for V and 7 bases for J; bases not matched to a gene: 8. CDR3 length equals 13 residues. Germline lookup yields CDR1 MNHEY and CDR2 SVGAGI. This CDR3 reads CASGIDRDQPQHF. CDR3 bases: TGTGCCAGCGGAATCGACAGGGACCAGCCCCAGCATTTT.